This TCR beta chain was identified in a study of human CD8 memory T cell subsets. CCR7+ PD-1+ TIGIT+ early memory CD8+ T cells with exhausted-like traits constituted the TPEX cells. PBMC were isolated from buffy coats given by healthy donors. Extraction of RNA, which was performed with an RNeasy Mini Kit, drew on duplicate vials of fewer than 180,000 sorted CD8+ T cells per subset. The study's findings and limits: Between stem-like memory and precursor exhausted T cell repertoires, overlap was minimal. Estimates computed with Chao1 suggested greater diversity in stem-like memory T cells than in precursor exhausted T cells.

As for this clonotype: Its antigen is not identified.

Germline assignment: CDR1 DFQATT and CDR2 SNEGSKA (reference sequence). CDR3 length: 15 residues. UMI-labeled 5' RACE was the method by which TCR beta libraries were made. TCRdb re-called the 5' RACE reads and gives one entry per CDR3 protein, without DNA. Listed are about 10,000 distinct CDR3 sequences; 20% falls within the top ten. The TCR was taken from a human donor in good health. Specimen: CD8+ T cells from PBMCs. The J gene is TRBJ2-7, the V gene TRBV20-1; the TCRdb call, TRBD2, lacks DNA for checking. The CDR3: CSARPRDLPSYEQYF.